The rows below give T cell receptor beta chains drawn from one sample of a study of identical twins. TCRdb redid the calling of the 5' RACE reads with MiXCR, one entry per CDR3 protein. The table includes approximately 690,000 distinct CDR3 sequences, 6.1% detected once. Sequenced sample: naive T cells sorted from blood. Receptors were obtained from a man aged 18 to 29 in good health. The CDR3 runs from the conserved cysteine through the conserved F or W. Fields, in order: J gene, V gene, D gene, clone size, CDR3 DNA, CDR3 protein. The D gene is left open where the match is weak. Clone size appears in some rows only: once, few, many, or a class for an expanded clone.

j_call: TRBJ2-3
v_call: TRBV11-2
d_call: -
clone_size: many
cdr3_nt: TGTGCCAGCAGCCCCGGGACGGTAAATGCAGATACGCAGTATTTT
cdr3_aa: CASSPGTVNADTQYF

j_call: TRBJ2-5
v_call: TRBV20-1
d_call: TRBD1
clone_size: many
cdr3_nt: TGCAGTGCTAGAGGGGGACAGGGGTTTGGGGTAAAGACCCAGTACTTC
cdr3_aa: CSARGGQGFGVKTQYF

j_call: TRBJ1-6
v_call: TRBV12-3/TRBV12-4
d_call: -
clone_size: many
cdr3_nt: TGTGCCAGCAGTCCTCAAGGCAGAACCTGGACCGCACCCCTCCACTTT
cdr3_aa: CASSPQGRTWTAPLHF

j_call: TRBJ2-1
v_call: TRBV29-1
d_call: -
clone_size: -
cdr3_nt: TGCAGCGTTGACGGAGACAGTCAAGAGTACAATGAGCAGTTCTTC
cdr3_aa: CSVDGDSQEYNEQFF

j_call: TRBJ2-1
v_call: TRBV7-8
d_call: -
clone_size: few
cdr3_nt: TGTGCCAGCAGCTTAAGGCGGGGAACCTACAATGAGCAGTTCTTC
cdr3_aa: CASSLRRGTYNEQFF

j_call: TRBJ2-1
v_call: TRBV6-5
d_call: TRBD2
clone_size: many
cdr3_nt: TGTGCCAGCAGTTACTCGAGGGGGACTAGTTATTCCTACAATGAGCAGTTCTTC
cdr3_aa: CASSYSRGTSYSYNEQFF

j_call: TRBJ2-1
v_call: TRBV20-1
d_call: -
clone_size: -
cdr3_nt: TGCAGTGCTGGGGGGAAAAGGGATGAGCAGTTCTTC
cdr3_aa: CSAGGKRDEQFF

j_call: TRBJ1-1
v_call: TRBV12-3/TRBV12-4
d_call: -
clone_size: many
cdr3_nt: TGTGCCAGCAGTTTAGGGCCCTCTTCAAGAGCTTTCTTT
cdr3_aa: CASSLGPSSRAFF

j_call: TRBJ2-1
v_call: TRBV12-5
d_call: -
clone_size: -
cdr3_nt: TGTGCTAGTGGTTTTGACCGTTACGGGACGGATAATGAGCAGTTCTTC
cdr3_aa: CASGFDRYGTDNEQFF

j_call: TRBJ2-1
v_call: TRBV4-1
d_call: TRBD2
clone_size: many
cdr3_nt: TGCGCCAGCAGCCAACTAGCGGGGGCCTACAATGAGCAGTTCTTC
cdr3_aa: CASSQLAGAYNEQFF

j_call: TRBJ1-1
v_call: TRBV10-3
d_call: -
clone_size: many
cdr3_nt: TGTGCCATCAGGGCAGGGTCTCGGGACACTGAAGCTTTCTTT
cdr3_aa: CAIRAGSRDTEAFF

j_call: TRBJ2-7
v_call: TRBV7-9
d_call: -
clone_size: -
cdr3_nt: TGTGCCAGCAGCTTAGGCGAGACGGGTGAGCAGTACTTC
cdr3_aa: CASSLGETGEQYF

j_call: TRBJ2-7
v_call: TRBV6-5
d_call: -
clone_size: many
cdr3_nt: TGTGCCAGCAGTTACGCGGGAACGGAGTACGAGCAGTACTTC
cdr3_aa: CASSYAGTEYEQYF

j_call: TRBJ2-1
v_call: TRBV28
d_call: -
clone_size: many
cdr3_nt: TGTGCCAGCAGGAGGGGTTTGGTTTACAATGAGCAGTTCTTC
cdr3_aa: CASRRGLVYNEQFF

j_call: TRBJ1-5
v_call: TRBV20-1
d_call: TRBD1
clone_size: -
cdr3_nt: TGCAGTGCTGTCGCGGACCGGGACAGGGGGCCTCATGGTAATCAGCCCCAGCATTTT
cdr3_aa: CSAVADRDRGPHGNQPQHF

j_call: TRBJ1-2
v_call: TRBV15
d_call: -
clone_size: few
cdr3_nt: TGTGCCACCAGCAGAGATTTACGCAGGTCGGGCTATGGCTACACCTTC
cdr3_aa: CATSRDLRRSGYGYTF

j_call: TRBJ2-5
v_call: TRBV9
d_call: -
clone_size: many
cdr3_nt: TGTGCCAGCAGCGTAGTCTCGACAGCGTTTGGCCAGGAGACCCAGTACTTC
cdr3_aa: CASSVVSTAFGQETQYF

j_call: TRBJ2-7
v_call: TRBV20-1
d_call: TRBD1
clone_size: many
cdr3_nt: TGCAGTGCTAGGGGAAGGGGGCGTCACGAGCAGTACTTC
cdr3_aa: CSARGRGRHEQYF

j_call: TRBJ1-2
v_call: TRBV18
d_call: -
clone_size: -
cdr3_nt: TGTGCCAGCTCACCACCGCACACGACAAGTCTTGGCTACACCTTC
cdr3_aa: CASSPPHTTSLGYTF

j_call: TRBJ1-6
v_call: TRBV3-1
d_call: -
clone_size: few
cdr3_nt: TGTGCCAGCAGCCAAGATTCACCCCTCCACTTT
cdr3_aa: CASSQDSPLHF

j_call: TRBJ2-7
v_call: TRBV12-3/TRBV12-4
d_call: -
clone_size: many
cdr3_nt: TGTGCCAGCTCAAAAGGGTCCGTCTACGAGCAGTACTTC
cdr3_aa: CASSKGSVYEQYF

j_call: TRBJ2-1
v_call: TRBV12-3/TRBV12-4
d_call: -
clone_size: many
cdr3_nt: TGTGCCAGCAGTCCCCGGGGAGGTGGGTTATCCTACAATGAGCAGTTCTTC
cdr3_aa: CASSPRGGGLSYNEQFF

j_call: TRBJ2-1
v_call: TRBV7-3
d_call: -
clone_size: -
cdr3_nt: TGTGCCAGCAGCGATAGCGCCAATGAGCAGTTCTTC
cdr3_aa: CASSDSANEQFF

j_call: TRBJ1-4
v_call: TRBV19
d_call: -
clone_size: few
cdr3_nt: TGTGCCAGTAGTATCTCAGTCACAACTAATGAAAAACTGTTTTTT
cdr3_aa: CASSISVTTNEKLFF

j_call: TRBJ2-7
v_call: TRBV4-2
d_call: -
clone_size: -
cdr3_nt: TGTGCCAGCAGCCAAGATCCCTTAGGTGGGCGGAGCTCCTACGAGCAGTACTTC
cdr3_aa: CASSQDPLGGRSSYEQYF

j_call: TRBJ2-1
v_call: TRBV11-2
d_call: -
clone_size: -
cdr3_nt: TGTGCCAGCAGCTTAGAGGGTAACATCAATGAGCAGTTCTTC
cdr3_aa: CASSLEGNINEQFF

j_call: TRBJ1-5
v_call: TRBV29-1
d_call: -
clone_size: -
cdr3_nt: TGCAGCGTGCACCGGGCCCAGTGGGATTATAGCAATCAGCCCCAGCATTTT
cdr3_aa: CSVHRAQWDYSNQPQHF

j_call: TRBJ2-6
v_call: TRBV30
d_call: -
clone_size: many
cdr3_nt: TGTGCCTGGAGGGACCTGTGGAGCTCTGGGGCCAACGTCCTGACTTTC
cdr3_aa: CAWRDLWSSGANVLTF

j_call: TRBJ1-1
v_call: TRBV4-1
d_call: -
clone_size: few
cdr3_nt: TGCGCCAGCAGCCAAATCGATAACCAAGTGAACACTGAAGCTTTCTTT
cdr3_aa: CASSQIDNQVNTEAFF

j_call: TRBJ2-7
v_call: TRBV10-3
d_call: TRBD1
clone_size: many
cdr3_nt: TGTGCCATCAGTGAGGGGACAGGGTTTAACTACGAGCAGTACTTC
cdr3_aa: CAISEGTGFNYEQYF

j_call: TRBJ1-4
v_call: TRBV28
d_call: TRBD1
clone_size: many
cdr3_nt: TGTGCCAGCAGTTTAGATCGGACAGGGCGGAAGCTTAATGAAAAACTGTTTTTT
cdr3_aa: CASSLDRTGRKLNEKLFF

j_call: TRBJ1-3
v_call: TRBV20-1
d_call: TRBD1
clone_size: -
cdr3_nt: TGCAGTGCTAGAGGGGACAGCTTCTCTGGAAACACCATATATTTT
cdr3_aa: CSARGDSFSGNTIYF

j_call: TRBJ2-3
v_call: TRBV7-2
d_call: -
clone_size: -
cdr3_nt: TGTGCCAGCAGCGTAGATGGACTCCCTTCCGATACGCAGTATTTT
cdr3_aa: CASSVDGLPSDTQYF

j_call: TRBJ1-2
v_call: TRBV29-1
d_call: -
clone_size: many
cdr3_nt: TGCAGCGTTGAGGCCCGGGACGGCTATGGCTACACCTTC
cdr3_aa: CSVEARDGYGYTF

j_call: TRBJ2-7
v_call: TRBV27
d_call: -
clone_size: -
cdr3_nt: TGTGCCAGCAGTTTAAGTTGGTGGGACTCAGACTCCTACGAGCAGTACTTC
cdr3_aa: CASSLSWWDSDSYEQYF

j_call: TRBJ2-5
v_call: TRBV18
d_call: TRBD2
clone_size: -
cdr3_nt: TGTGCCAGCTCACCACTGATTAGCGGGAGGGAAGAGACCCAGTACTTC
cdr3_aa: CASSPLISGREETQYF

j_call: TRBJ2-3
v_call: TRBV6-2/TRBV6-3
d_call: -
clone_size: few
cdr3_nt: TGTGCCAGCAAAACGGACCCCTGGGATACGCAGTATTTT
cdr3_aa: CASKTDPWDTQYF

j_call: TRBJ2-1
v_call: TRBV7-2
d_call: TRBD2
clone_size: -
cdr3_nt: TGTGCCAGCAGCTTCGTAGCGGGAGATGAGCAGTTCTTC
cdr3_aa: CASSFVAGDEQFF

j_call: TRBJ2-1
v_call: TRBV29-1
d_call: TRBD2
clone_size: -
cdr3_nt: TGCAGCGTGGGGACTAGCGGGTCCTACAATGAGCAGTTCTTC
cdr3_aa: CSVGTSGSYNEQFF

j_call: TRBJ2-7
v_call: TRBV20-1
d_call: TRBD2
clone_size: -
cdr3_nt: TGCAGTGCTAATCGAATGACTAGCCACTCCTACGAGCAGTACTTC
cdr3_aa: CSANRMTSHSYEQYF

j_call: TRBJ2-2
v_call: TRBV9
d_call: -
clone_size: many
cdr3_nt: TGTGCCAGCGAAAGACAGACGAACACCGGGGAGCTGTTTTTT
cdr3_aa: CASERQTNTGELFF

j_call: TRBJ1-3
v_call: TRBV12-3/TRBV12-4
d_call: -
clone_size: many
cdr3_nt: TGTGCCAGCAGTCCCACCGTGGGATCTGGAAACACCATATATTTT
cdr3_aa: CASSPTVGSGNTIYF

j_call: TRBJ2-7
v_call: TRBV12-3/TRBV12-4
d_call: TRBD1
clone_size: many
cdr3_nt: TGTGCCAGCAGACCCGGGACAGGGTCCTCCGAGCAGTACTTC
cdr3_aa: CASRPGTGSSEQYF

j_call: TRBJ2-7
v_call: TRBV5-5
d_call: TRBD1
clone_size: many
cdr3_nt: TGTGCCAGCAGCTTGAACAGGGGGTGGCTCGAGCAGTACTTC
cdr3_aa: CASSLNRGWLEQYF

j_call: TRBJ1-2
v_call: TRBV5-1
d_call: TRBD1
clone_size: few
cdr3_nt: TGCGCCAGCAGCGGGACAGTTTTAGATGGCTACACCTTC
cdr3_aa: CASSGTVLDGYTF

j_call: TRBJ1-1
v_call: TRBV6-5
d_call: -
clone_size: many
cdr3_nt: TGTGCCAGCAGTTACGTGAGGGGCGGGGGCACTGAAGCTTTCTTT
cdr3_aa: CASSYVRGGGTEAFF

j_call: TRBJ2-6
v_call: TRBV5-1
d_call: -
clone_size: many
cdr3_nt: TGCGCCAGCAGCTTGGCCCTTCTGGCTGGGGCCAACGTCCTGACTTTC
cdr3_aa: CASSLALLAGANVLTF

j_call: TRBJ2-7
v_call: TRBV4-3
d_call: -
clone_size: -
cdr3_nt: TGCGCCAGCAGCCTCCGGGTTGGGGGCGAGCAGTACTTC
cdr3_aa: CASSLRVGGEQYF

j_call: TRBJ1-3
v_call: TRBV12-3/TRBV12-4
d_call: -
clone_size: many
cdr3_nt: TGTGCCAGCAGAACGGGACGGTCCTCTGGAAACACCATATATTTT
cdr3_aa: CASRTGRSSGNTIYF

j_call: TRBJ1-4
v_call: TRBV12-3/TRBV12-4
d_call: -
clone_size: many
cdr3_nt: TGTGCCAGCAGTTTACCTCCGCCGGGACTCGGTAAAAAACTGTTTTTT
cdr3_aa: CASSLPPPGLGKKLFF

j_call: TRBJ2-1
v_call: TRBV11-3
d_call: TRBD2
clone_size: few
cdr3_nt: TGTGCCAGCAGCGAAACTAGCGTAAGCTCCTACAATGAGCAGTTCTTC
cdr3_aa: CASSETSVSSYNEQFF

j_call: TRBJ2-1
v_call: TRBV18
d_call: -
clone_size: few
cdr3_nt: TGTGCCAGCTCACCACTTAGGAATGAGCAGTTCTTC
cdr3_aa: CASSPLRNEQFF

j_call: TRBJ2-1
v_call: TRBV7-2
d_call: -
clone_size: -
cdr3_nt: TGTGCCAGCAGCTTAGTCCTAGCAGCTGAGCAGTTCTTC
cdr3_aa: CASSLVLAAEQFF